This TCR beta chain was identified in a study of beta chain features in type 1 diabetes. For the study at large: Healthy donors and patients showed comparable age, gender and cell yields. Points from the study as a whole: Shorter TCRB CDR3s, moderately but significantly so, were found in Type 1 diabetes patients in all four CD4+ subsets. The study found fewer insertions and more deletions at VDJ junctions in type 1 diabetes patients.

This clone was detected a few times. What it binds is unknown. By way of CD45RO/CCR7/CD25/CD127/CD95/CD27, the CD4+ regulatory, stem cell-like memory, central memory and naive cells were sorted. What was sequenced were expressed TCRB transcripts, since all of the isolated RNA had been reverse transcribed. Method: immunoSEQ multiplex PCR; TCRdb's copy keeps in-frame clones and lacks some. Of some 350,000 clones in the sample, around 9.6% are singletons; the top ten hold around 0.66%. Sample: central memory CD4+ T cells from blood. The receptor's source is a man aged 30-40 years with type 1 diabetes.

In DNA, the CDR3 is TGTGCCAGCAGTCAACAACGCAATCAGCCCCAGCATTTT. Protein product: CASSQQRNQPQHF. The chain links TRBV7-6 to TRBJ1-5; D not resolved. Germline V CDR1 and CDR2: SGHVS, FNYEAQ. Deletions cut 6 bases from V and 2 bases from J, with 8 bases between. The CDR3 consists of 13 residues.